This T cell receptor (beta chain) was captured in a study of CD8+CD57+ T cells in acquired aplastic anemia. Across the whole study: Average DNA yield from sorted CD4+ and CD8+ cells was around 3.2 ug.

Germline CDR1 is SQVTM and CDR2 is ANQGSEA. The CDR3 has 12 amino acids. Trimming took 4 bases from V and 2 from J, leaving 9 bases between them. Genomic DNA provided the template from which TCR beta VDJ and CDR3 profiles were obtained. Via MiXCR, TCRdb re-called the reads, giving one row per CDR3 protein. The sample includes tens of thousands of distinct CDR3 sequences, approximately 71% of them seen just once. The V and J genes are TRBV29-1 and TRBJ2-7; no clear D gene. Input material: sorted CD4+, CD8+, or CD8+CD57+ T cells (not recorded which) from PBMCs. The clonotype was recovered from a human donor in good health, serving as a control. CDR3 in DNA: TGCAGCGTTGGGGAAGGTACCTACGAGCAGTACTTC. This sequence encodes CSVGEGTYEQYF.